The subject of this entry is one T cell receptor (beta chain). Antigen: not known. The germline gene is not matched at one end of the junction; a read error may be the cause. The data derive from a study of graft-versus-host responses after intestinal transplantation. Study as a whole: Induction with anti-thymocyte globulin, then tacrolimus and steroids for three to four years, was given to all recipients.

General study points: The study associated peak circulating GvH clone levels with early post-transplant HvG declines.

CDR3 length equals 12 residues. Germline CDR1 is MNHNY and CDR2 is SVGAGI (reference sequence). Sequencing was performed with immunoSEQ multiplex PCR; in TCRdb, only in-frame clones are kept and a portion is missing. The sample contains 80,000 to 100,000 clones, around nine tenths of which appear only once. The source was unstimulated CD4+ T cells sorted from spleen or lymph node cells, collected before intestinal transplant. J is TRBJ2-5 and V is TRBV6-6, with TRBD2 matching 8 bases. This clonotype was sampled from a human donor who received an intestinal transplant. The CDR3 here is CASSPGGPGSDF. The CDR3 DNA follows: TGTGCCAGCAGCCCGGGGGGGCCGGGGTCAGACTTC.